This passage covers 26 T cell receptor beta chains from one sample sequenced in a study of blood T cell repertoires in COVID-19. The protocol was immunoSEQ multiplex PCR, while the TCRdb copy is restricted to in-frame clones and leaves out a portion. The sample records roughly 350,000 clones, roughly 90% being singletons. What was sequenced was PBMCs or T cells enriched from blood (not recorded which). Receptor source: a woman in her twenties or thirties who had recovered from COVID-19.

The CDR3, as DNA: TGCGCCAGCAGCTTGCCGAGCGGGGTTACAGATACGCAGTATTTT. Protein sequence: CASSLPSGVTDTQYF. The chain recombines TRBV5-1 with TRBJ2-3; 7 nucleotides agree with TRBD2. Germline V gene lookup returns CDR1 SGHRS and CDR2 YFSETQ. Trimming removed 1 base from V and 3 bases from J; junction bases left unmatched: 5. The CDR3 covers 15 residues.

V gene TRBV3-1 (or the pseudogene TRBV3-2) combines with J gene TRBJ1-5, with 7 bases that match TRBD1. The length of the CDR3 is 16 residues. The germline V gene encodes CDR1 LGHDT and CDR2 YNNKEL (reference sequence). With 3 bases clipped from V and 0 bases from J, the junction kept 5 bases outside the gene matches. The CDR3 loop is CASSHPGTDSNQPQHF. The CDR3, as DNA: TGTGCCAGCAGCCACCCCGGGACAGATAGCAATCAGCCCCAGCATTTT.

The V and J genes are TRBV5-4 and TRBJ2-2; D call uncertain. The CDR3 extends over 14 amino acids. Germline V gene lookup returns CDR1 SGHNT and CDR2 YYREEE (reference sequence). The V end lost 1 base, the J end lost 3 bases, and 7 bases lay between the germline ends. CDR3 nucleotides: TGTGCCAGCAGCTTGACCATAGACACCGGGGAGCTGTTTTTT. Its protein is CASSLTIDTGELFF.

CDR3 amino acids: CASRSWGQGGYTEAFF. CDR3 bases: TGTGCCAGTAGATCCTGGGGGCAGGGGGGATACACTGAAGCTTTCTTT. V and J are TRBV19 and TRBJ1-1; 7 bases are shared with TRBD1. V was clipped by 6 bases and J by 3 bases; unmatched bases: 13. This CDR3 is 16 amino acids long. From germline, CDR1 is LNHDA and CDR2 SQIVND (reference sequence).

V gene TRBV27 combines with J gene TRBJ2-7, with D possibly TRBD2 on 7 matching bases. Germline V gives CDR1 MNHEY, CDR2 SMNVEV (reference sequence). V was trimmed by 5 bases and J by 3 bases, leaving 14 bases between them. The CDR3 runs 14 residues. CDR3 loop: CASSTGGGVYEQYF. The CDR3 coding sequence is TGTGCCAGCAGTACGGGGGGCGGCGTCTACGAGCAGTACTTC.

The chain carries TRBV28 and TRBJ1-4; a possible D gene is TRBD1 (5 bases). From germline, CDR1 is MDHEN and CDR2 SYDVKM. This CDR3 contains 15 residues. V was pared by 1 base and J by 8 bases, with 14 bases between. CDR3 amino acids: CASSLLRGRGEKLFF. CDR3 bases: TGTGCCAGCAGTTTATTGCGGGGACGAGGCGAAAAACTGTTTTTT.

This clone was detected only a few times. The rearrangement uses TRBV15 and TRBJ1-5; D remains unclear. Germline loops: CDR1 LNHNV, CDR2 YYDKDF (reference sequence). The CDR3 consists of 14 residues. The germline V and J ends were trimmed by 1 base and 3 bases, with 7 bases remaining between them. CDR3 sequence reads: CATSRGQHNQPQHF. CDR3 coding DNA: TGTGCCACCAGCAGAGGACAACACAATCAGCCCCAGCATTTT.

V usage is TRBV14 and J usage is TRBJ2-7, with 9 bases lining up with TRBD2. Trimming removed 2 bases from V and 3 bases from J; junction bases left unmatched: 5. The CDR3 consists of 15 residues. The V gene's germline CDR1 is SGHDN and CDR2 FVKESK. The CDR3 nucleotides are TGTGCCAGCAGCCAAAGGACTAGCGCGATCTACGAGCAGTACTTC. This sequence encodes CASSQRTSAIYEQYF.

The gene calls are TRBV7-9 and TRBJ1-1; TRBD1 agrees at 11 bases. This CDR3 spans 14 amino acids. Trimming removed 5 bases from V and 7 bases from J; junction bases left unmatched: 6. Germline V CDR1 and CDR2: SEHNR, FQNEAQ (reference sequence). CDR3 residues: CASSPRDRGFEAFF. DNA for the CDR3: TGTGCCAGCAGCCCCCGGGACAGGGGGTTTGAAGCTTTCTTT.

The V gene is TRBV30, the J gene TRBJ1-1; D might be TRBD1 (6 bases). This CDR3 contains 13 residues. Looked up from germline, CDR1 is GTSNPN and CDR2 is SVGIG (reference sequence). Trimming stripped 8 bases from V and 11 bases from J, with 24 bases between. DNA for the CDR3: TGTGCCCGAAGCGAGGGGACAACTATGGGGGCTTTCTTT. Residues: CARSEGTTMGAFF.

This clone was found once. The chain carries TRBV5-1 and TRBJ2-1, with D maybe TRBD2 (5 bases). Germline loops: CDR1 SGHRS, CDR2 YFSETQ. There are 16 residues in the CDR3. V dropped 3 bases and J dropped 0 bases, with 13 bases sitting between them. The CDR3 DNA follows: TGCGCCAGCAGCTGGGCGGGCAGCTACTCCTACAATGAGCAGTTCTTC. It encodes CASSWAGSYSYNEQFF.

This chain connects TRBV3-1 (or the pseudogene TRBV3-2) to TRBJ2-7; 10 bases match TRBD2. CDR1 is LGHDT, CDR2 YNNKEL, per germline (reference sequence). J gave up 2 bases and V 5 bases, and 12 bases lay outside the gene matches. The CDR3 length is 17 residues. CDR3 DNA: TGTGCCAGCAGCGCCCGTTGGGGGACTAGCGAGACCTACGAGCAGTACTTC. Translated: CASSARWGTSETYEQYF.

The chain has TRBV28 and TRBJ2-3, with 7 bases lining up with TRBD1. V trimming: 10 bases; J trimming: 2 bases; junction bases outside the gene matches: 6. CDR3 length: 13 residues. Germline V CDR1 and CDR2: MDHEN, SYDVKM. This chain's CDR3 is CAIVTGTTDTQYF. CDR3 nucleotide sequence: TGTGCCATCGTGACAGGGACCACAGATACGCAGTATTTT.

The chain employs TRBV3-1 (or the pseudogene TRBV3-2) and TRBJ1-3; 7 bases line up with TRBD1. Germline V gene sequence: CDR1 LGHDT, CDR2 YNNKEL (reference sequence). The CDR3 is 15 residues long. The V segment lost 3 bases and the J segment 0 bases; nucleotides outside the gene matches: 2. This CDR3 is CASSQGQSSGNTIYF. The CDR3 DNA reads as TGTGCCAGCAGCCAGGGACAGTCCTCTGGAAACACCATATATTTT.

The chain is built from TRBV15 and TRBJ1-1; a weak D match, TRBD1 (5 bases). Trimming took off 0 bases at V and 1 base at J, with 12 bases between the two ends. Germline loops: CDR1 LNHNV, CDR2 YYDKDF (reference sequence). The CDR3 totals 16 residues. As DNA, the CDR3 is TGTGCCACCAGCAGAGATCTTCCCCAGGGGAACACTGAAGCTTTCTTT. This gives the protein CATSRDLPQGNTEAFF.

This chain's CDR3 is CASTRTGTGVEKLFF. CDR3 sequence (DNA): TGTGCCAGTACCCGGACGGGGACAGGGGTTGAAAAACTGTTTTTT. This chain connects TRBV19 to TRBJ1-4; 10 bases match TRBD1. Germline-derived CDR1 and CDR2 are LNHDA and SQIVND (reference sequence). With V trimmed by 7 bases and J by 7 bases, 9 bases remained unmatched. The CDR3 has 15 residues.

The chain recombines TRBV6-2 or TRBV6-3 with TRBJ1-5, with 8 bases fitting TRBD1. The ends lost 2 bases at V and 5 bases at J; junction bases unmatched: 8. The CDR3 is 16 amino acids. Looked up from germline, CDR1 is MNHEY and CDR2 is SVGEGT. CDR3 sequence (DNA): TGTGCCAGCAGTTACGGCGTTTACAGGGGGTATCAGCCCCAGCATTTT. Its protein is CASSYGVYRGYQPQHF.

V is TRBV7-8 and J is TRBJ1-2; D perhaps matches TRBD1 (5 bases). The V end lost 5 bases, the J end lost 1 base, and 20 bases lay between the germline ends. Germline V gives CDR1 SGHVS, CDR2 FQNEAQ. There are 17 residues in the CDR3. This CDR3 reads CASSGGGSGQDNYGYTF. The CDR3 DNA reads as TGTGCCAGCAGCGGGGGGGGGTCCGGCCAGGATAACTATGGCTACACCTTC.

V usage is TRBV28 and J usage is TRBJ1-1; the match to TRBD1 covers 12 bases. This CDR3 contains 15 residues. CDR1 and CDR2 from the germline V gene are MDHEN and SYDVKM. The trim removed 4 bases at V and 11 bases at J, leaving 11 bases unmatched. The CDR3 DNA reads as TGTGCCAGCAGTTCATCGGGGACAGGGGGCAATTGGGCTTTCTTT. Protein product: CASSSSGTGGNWAFF.

The chain carries TRBV6-5 and TRBJ1-1; no firm D call. Per germline, CDR1 MNHEY and CDR2 SVGAGI. V lost 6 bases, J lost 5 bases, and 13 bases lay in between. This CDR3 has 13 residues. This CDR3 is CASRAGTGTEAFF. The CDR3, as DNA: TGTGCCAGCAGGGCGGGCACTGGAACTGAAGCTTTCTTT.

There are a few counts of this clone. The chain recombines TRBV5-1 with TRBJ2-1, with a possible D match to TRBD2 (6 bases). CDR1 is SGHRS, CDR2 YFSETQ, per germline. The CDR3 has 14 residues. V lost 3 bases to trimming and J lost 8 bases, with 15 bases between them. The chain's CDR3 is CASSSTSRDYEQFF. CDR3 bases: TGCGCCAGCAGCTCCACTTCCCGGGACTATGAGCAGTTCTTC.

A single count supports this clone. This rearrangement joins TRBV6-2 or TRBV6-3 to TRBJ2-1, with D tentatively TRBD2 (6 bases). V shed 0 bases and J shed 4 bases, with 10 bases lying between them. The germline V gene encodes CDR1 MNHEY and CDR2 SVGEGT. The CDR3 runs 15 residues. CDR3: CASSYSIGGYNEQFF. The CDR3 bases are TGTGCCAGCAGTTACTCGATCGGGGGATACAATGAGCAGTTCTTC.

This sequence joins TRBV6-4 and TRBJ2-2, with 7 positions matching TRBD2. Losses at the gene ends were 5 bases for V and 6 bases for J; bases not matched to a gene: 12. The CDR3 has 16 amino acids. Germline values: CDR1 MRHNA, CDR2 SNTAGT. In DNA form, the CDR3 reads TGTGCCAGCAGTCAAGGACTAGTTCAAACCCCCGGGGAGCTGTTTTTT. This encodes CASSQGLVQTPGELFF.

This clone was recorded once. The chain recombines TRBV5-1 with TRBJ2-1; the D gene is possibly TRBD1 (7 bases). V was shortened by 0 bases and J by 5 bases, with 15 bases between the two germline ends. Germline CDR1 SGHRS, CDR2 YFSETQ. The CDR3 loop spans 16 amino acids. CDR3 nucleotides: TGCGCCAGCAGCTTGGCCGCGGGACAGACAAACAATGAGCAGTTCTTC. This sequence encodes CASSLAAGQTNNEQFF.

The sample holds one count of this clone. V and J are TRBV12-5 and TRBJ2-2; 7 nucleotides agree with TRBD1. The germline V gene has CDR1 LGHNT and CDR2 FRNRAP. J lost 0 bases, V lost 0 bases, and 7 bases had no gene match. This CDR3 is 18 amino acids long. DNA for the CDR3: TGTGCTAGTGGTTTGGTGACTTCCGGGACAGCGAACACCGGGGAGCTGTTTTTT. Its protein is CASGLVTSGTANTGELFF.

This clone has only one observation. The chain employs TRBV5-1 and TRBJ2-2, with D perhaps TRBD1 (5 bases). CDR1 and CDR2 (germline): SGHRS, YFSETQ. The CDR3 length is 14 residues. Trimming removed 0 bases from V and 4 bases from J, with 7 bases in between. Written as DNA, the CDR3 is TGCGCCAGCAGCTTGGAGGGGTTCACCGGGGAGCTGTTTTTT. Amino acid sequence: CASSLEGFTGELFF.